The 20 T cell receptor beta chains below were found in one sample sequenced in a study of PD-1 blockade in classical Hodgkin lymphoma. Time point of the sample: cycle 4 day 1 (C4D1), after 6 weeks of nivolumab. Relapse was seen in all patients after autologous stem cell transplantation, and brentuximab vedotin exposure was variable. Sequencing used immunoSEQ multiplex PCR; TCRdb keeps in-frame clones, though not all of them. This sample has tens of thousands of clones; 78% occur once, and the top ten carry just under 9.5%. The sequencing used peripheral blood mononuclear cells (PBMCs), collected before the fourth cycle of nivolumab. These TCRs come from a human donor with classical Hodgkin lymphoma.

The chain has TRBV5-1 and TRBJ1-1; maybe TRBD1 (5 bases). Trimming removed 6 bases at V and 0 bases at J, with 15 bases between. Germline V gene lookup returns CDR1 SGHRS and CDR2 YFSETQ. The CDR3 sequence is 15 residues long. The DNA of the CDR3 is TGCGCCAGCAACCCCGGGGGGTCCATGAACACTGAAGCTTTCTTT. Amino acid sequence: CASNPGGSMNTEAFF.

The chain carries TRBV7-9 and TRBJ1-1; 11 bases are a match to TRBD1. The germline V gene encodes CDR1 SEHNR and CDR2 FQNEAQ (reference sequence). CDR3 length equals 16 residues. Trimming cost V 2 bases and J 5 bases; bases outside gene matches: 7. The CDR3 nucleotides read TGTGCCAGCAGCTTATGGAGGGGGACAGGGGGAACTGAAGCTTTCTTT. Protein sequence: CASSLWRGTGGTEAFF.

This clone has only one observation. V and J are TRBV7-9 and TRBJ1-4, with 8 bases fitting TRBD1. After removal of 4 bases from V and 9 bases from J, the junction contained 10 bases not matched to a gene. The CDR3 totals 15 residues. Per germline, CDR1 SEHNR and CDR2 FQNEAQ (reference sequence). The CDR3 spells CASSSLGQGTKKLFF. The CDR3 region has the DNA TGTGCCAGCAGCTCCCTTGGACAGGGAACGAAAAAACTGTTTTTT. The variable domain in full, with the rest retrieved from reference TRBV7-9 and TRBJ1-4, is DTGVSQNPRHKITKRGQNVTFRCDPISEHNRLYWYRQTLGQGPEFLTYFQNEAQLEKSRLLSDRFSAERPKGSFSTLEIQRTEQGDSAMYLCASSSLGQGTKKLFFGSGTQLSVL.

The J gene is TRBJ2-2, the V gene TRBV7-7; TRBD1 matches at 10 bases. J gave up 7 bases and V 5 bases, and 4 bases lay outside the gene matches. Germline CDR1 SSHAT, CDR2 FNYEAQ (reference sequence). The CDR3 length is 14 residues. The CDR3 sequence: CASSRDRGSGELFF. The CDR3 DNA follows: TGTGCCAGCAGCCGGGACAGGGGAAGCGGGGAGCTGTTTTTT.

The rearrangement uses TRBV27 and TRBJ2-3; 8 bases are a match to TRBD2. Germline assignment: CDR1 MNHEY and CDR2 SMNVEV (reference sequence). Trimming at V came to 3 bases and at J to 6 bases, leaving 5 bases not matched to a gene. The CDR3 extends over 14 amino acids. CDR3 amino acids: CASSLERGFDTQYF. As DNA, the CDR3 is TGTGCCAGCAGTTTGGAGCGGGGGTTTGATACGCAGTATTTT.

The genes are TRBV28 and TRBJ2-7, with 10 bases matching TRBD2. Germline CDR1 and CDR2: MDHEN and SYDVKM. The CDR3 length is 24 residues. V dropped 6 bases and J dropped 3; count of bases not matched to a gene: 35. This CDR3 is CASRALFSGLAGAVSRVRIYEQYF. Written as DNA, the CDR3 is TGTGCCAGCAGAGCCCTTTTCTCGGGGCTAGCGGGAGCCGTCTCCCGAGTACGAATCTACGAGCAGTACTTC.

J is TRBJ1-2 and V is TRBV12-5; the D gene is possibly TRBD1 (6 bases). CDR1 LGHNT and CDR2 FRNRAP come from the germline V gene. This CDR3 has 16 residues. Trimming stripped 3 bases from V and 5 bases from J, with 19 bases between. As DNA, the CDR3 is TGTGCTAGTGGTTTACAGGGAAGGTCCCAAGAATATGGCTACACCTTC. Translation gives CASGLQGRSQEYGYTF.

The chain joins TRBV30 to TRBJ1-1; D not certain. The V end was cut by 2 bases, the J end by 3 bases, with 4 bases between. The germline V gene has CDR1 GTSNPN and CDR2 SVGIG (reference sequence). CDR3 size: 11 residues. The CDR3 nucleotides are TGTGCCTGGAGTCGCTACACTGAAGCTTTCTTT. It specifies CAWSRYTEAFF.

The rearrangement joins TRBV27 to TRBJ1-5; tentatively, D is TRBD1 (5 bases). V shed 1 base and J shed 4 bases, with 14 bases lying between them. The CDR3 sequence is 16 residues long. From germline, CDR1 is MNHEY and CDR2 SMNVEV (reference sequence). CDR3 residues: CASSLFGAVSNQPQHF. The CDR3 bases are TGTGCCAGCAGTTTATTCGGGGCAGTTAGTAATCAGCCCCAGCATTTT.

The J gene is TRBJ2-7, the V gene TRBV11-1; D not resolved. Between the trimmed V and J ends, which lost 5 bases and 0 bases, there was a span of 11 bases. The CDR3 extends over 14 amino acids. Germline CDR1 is SGHAT and CDR2 is FQDESV (reference sequence). The CDR3: CASSPRLSSYEQYF. CDR3 coding DNA: TGTGCCAGCAGCCCAAGACTGAGCTCCTACGAGCAGTACTTC.

The gene calls are TRBV5-5 and TRBJ1-2; D gene unclear. The CDR3 is 11 amino acids. Germline V gives CDR1 SGHKS, CDR2 YYEKEE (reference sequence). V gave up 0 bases and J gave up 7 bases, with 4 bases separating them. CDR3 residues: CASSLDTGYTF. CDR3 sequence (DNA): TGTGCCAGCAGCTTGGATACTGGCTACACCTTC.

CDR3 sequence: CASSYSGGTNYGYTF. In nucleotides, the CDR3 is TGTGCCAGCAGTTACTCAGGGGGAACTAACTATGGCTACACCTTC. The rearrangement joins TRBV6-6 to TRBJ1-2, with D possibly matching TRBD1 (6 bases). Trimming left V 0 bases short and J 0 bases short, with 8 bases between. The germline V gene encodes CDR1 MNHNY and CDR2 SVGAGI (reference sequence). This CDR3 contains 15 residues.

This clone has just one count. V usage is TRBV6-5 and J usage is TRBJ1-2, with 7 bases that match TRBD1. Losses at the gene ends were 2 bases for V and 8 bases for J; bases not matched to a gene: 8. The length of the CDR3 is 14 residues. CDR1 MNHEY and CDR2 SVGAGI come from the germline V gene. CDR3 in amino acids: CASSYAHRGRGYTF. DNA for the CDR3: TGTGCCAGCAGTTACGCCCACAGGGGTCGGGGCTACACCTTC.

This clone was observed a few times. This rearrangement joins TRBV5-8 to TRBJ1-3; 7 bases are a match to TRBD1. This CDR3 has 15 amino acids. V trimming: 6 bases; J trimming: 0 bases; junction bases outside the gene matches: 6. CDR1 and CDR2 from the germline V gene are SGHTS and YDEGEE. CDR3 sequence (DNA): TGTGCCAGCATCAGGAGGGACAGCTCTGGAAACACCATATATTTT. Its protein is CASIRRDSSGNTIYF.

A few counts support this clone. The chain joins TRBV19 to TRBJ2-3; D ambiguous. V lost 0 bases and J lost 6, with 7 bases in between. Germline lookup yields CDR1 LNHDA and CDR2 SQIVND (reference sequence). The CDR3 loop spans 13 amino acids. The CDR3 nucleotides are TGTGCCAGTAGTATAGATCTGTTTGATACGCAGTATTTT. It translates to CASSIDLFDTQYF.

The V call is TRBV19, the J call TRBJ2-2; 12 bases map to TRBD2. The ends lost 6 bases at V and 6 bases at J; junction bases unmatched: 2. This CDR3 contains 14 residues. CDR1 and CDR2 (germline): LNHDA, SQIVND (reference sequence). The CDR3 is CASRPSGRAGELFF. For the CDR3, the DNA is TGTGCCAGTAGGCCTAGCGGGAGGGCCGGGGAGCTGTTTTTT.

V usage is TRBV5-4 and J usage is TRBJ2-3, with a tentative D call TRBD1 (7 bases). Trimming took 2 bases from V and 6 from J, leaving 16 bases between them. This CDR3 contains 15 residues. Germline-derived CDR1 and CDR2 are SGHNT and YYREEE (reference sequence). The CDR3 DNA reads TGTGCCAGCAGCTTCCCGGCACCAGGGGGGGATACGCAGTATTTT. It yields the protein CASSFPAPGGDTQYF.

The CDR3 region has the DNA TGTGCCAGCAGCCCTAAGACAGGGTTTGAGCAGTACTTC. Residues: CASSPKTGFEQYF. The rearrangement uses TRBV7-9 and TRBJ2-7, with 7 bases identical to TRBD1. Germline V gene lookup returns CDR1 SEHNR and CDR2 FQNEAQ (reference sequence). The J segment lost 7 bases and the V segment lost 5 bases, leaving 8 bases of the junction unmatched. The CDR3 runs 13 residues.

This chain connects TRBV9 to TRBJ1-6, with unresolved D. This CDR3 contains 14 residues. The V gene's germline CDR1 is SGDLS and CDR2 YYNGEE. The ends were cut back, 1 base at V and 6 bases at J, with 8 bases in the middle. The CDR3 spells CASSVTSLNSPLHF. The CDR3, as DNA: TGTGCCAGCAGCGTAACCAGTCTTAATTCACCCCTCCACTTT.

V usage is TRBV7-2 and J usage is TRBJ1-4, with D perhaps matching TRBD1 (5 bases). Germline values: CDR1 SGHTA, CDR2 FQGNSA. The V end lost 5 bases, the J end lost 7 bases, and 14 bases lay between the germline ends. CDR3 length equals 14 residues. The CDR3, as DNA: TGTGCCAGCAGCCCAGGCGGGGGGTTTGAAAAACTGTTTTTT. Residues: CASSPGGGFEKLFF.